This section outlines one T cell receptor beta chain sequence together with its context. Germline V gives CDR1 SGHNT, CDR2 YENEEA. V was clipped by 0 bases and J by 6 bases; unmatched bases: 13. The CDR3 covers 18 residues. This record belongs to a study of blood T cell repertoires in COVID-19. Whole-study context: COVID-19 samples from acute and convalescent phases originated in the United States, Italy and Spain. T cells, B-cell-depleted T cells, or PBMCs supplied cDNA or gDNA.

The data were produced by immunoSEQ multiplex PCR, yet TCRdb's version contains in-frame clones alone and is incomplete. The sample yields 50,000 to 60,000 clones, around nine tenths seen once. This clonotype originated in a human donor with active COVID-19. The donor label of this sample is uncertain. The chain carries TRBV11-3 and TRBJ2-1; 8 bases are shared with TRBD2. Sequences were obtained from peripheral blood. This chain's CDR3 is CASSLDSQSGSLRNEQFF. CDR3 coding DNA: TGTGCCAGCAGCTTAGATTCCCAAAGCGGGAGCCTCCGCAATGAGCAGTTCTTC.